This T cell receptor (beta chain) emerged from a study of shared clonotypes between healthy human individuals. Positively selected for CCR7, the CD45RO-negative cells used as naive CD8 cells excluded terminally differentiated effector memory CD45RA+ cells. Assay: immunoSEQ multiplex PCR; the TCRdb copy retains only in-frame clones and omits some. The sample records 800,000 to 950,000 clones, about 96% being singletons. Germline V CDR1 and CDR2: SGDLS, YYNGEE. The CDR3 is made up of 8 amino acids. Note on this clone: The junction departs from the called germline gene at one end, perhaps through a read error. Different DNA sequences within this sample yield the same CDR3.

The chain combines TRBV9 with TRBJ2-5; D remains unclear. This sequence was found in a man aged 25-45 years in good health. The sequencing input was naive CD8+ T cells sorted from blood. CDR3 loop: CASSPRDF. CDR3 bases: TGTGCCAGCAGCCCCCGTGACTTC.